A single sample is the source of the 15 T cell receptor beta chains below, sequenced in a study of response to subunit inactivated influenza vaccine. TCRdb independently ran MiXCR on the RT-PCR reads; one entry per CDR3 protein. Of approximately 700,000 distinct CDR3 sequences listed, around 13% are singletons. The specimen was PBMCs from blood, collected 14 to 15 days before vaccination. The receptors originated from a man aged 50 to 60 who received an inactivated influenza vaccine.

This chain uses TRBV9 with TRBJ2-1; weak D call: TRBD1 (5 bases). Looked up from germline, CDR1 is SGDLS and CDR2 is YYNGEE. CDR3 length: 16 residues. V lost 3 bases, J lost 6 bases, and 19 bases lay in between. Here the CDR3 DNA reads TGTGCCAGCAGCGCCAGACCAGGGCTGGTTGGCAATGAGCAGTTCTTC. It translates to CASSARPGLVGNEQFF.

The chain carries TRBV20-1 and TRBJ1-5; D might be TRBD1 (5 bases). The V end was cut by 3 bases, the J end by 2 bases, with 17 bases between. Germline values: CDR1 DFQATT, CDR2 SNEGSKA (reference sequence). The CDR3 loop spans 16 amino acids. CDR3 in DNA: TGCAGTGCTAGGAGACCGCGCCTCAGGGGCAATCAGCCCCAGCATTTT. As protein: CSARRPRLRGNQPQHF.

The V and J genes are TRBV7-2 and TRBJ2-3, with 10 bases fitting TRBD2. The germline V gene has CDR1 SGHTA and CDR2 FQGNSA. J gave up 2 bases and V 0 bases, and 8 bases lay outside the gene matches. This CDR3 comprises 18 residues. The CDR3 loop reads CASSLASGRVGSTDTQYF. CDR3 bases: TGTGCCAGCAGCTTAGCCAGCGGGAGGGTGGGGTCCACAGATACGCAGTATTTT.

The rearrangement uses TRBV7-9 and TRBJ2-1; D possibly uses TRBD1 or TRBD2 (5 bases each). The germline gives CDR1 SEHNR, CDR2 FQNEAQ (reference sequence). Trimming stripped 4 bases from V and 3 bases from J, with 13 bases between. The CDR3 length is 15 residues. CDR3: CASSSPGTGYNEQFF. The CDR3 DNA is TGTGCCAGCAGCTCCCCTGGGACGGGCTACAATGAGCAGTTCTTC.

This CDR3 reads CASSHVNRGREQFF. The CDR3 DNA reads as TGTGCCAGCAGCCACGTGAACAGGGGGCGTGAGCAGTTCTTC. The chain combines TRBV5-6 with TRBJ2-1, with 9 nucleotides matching TRBD1. J gave up 9 bases and V 4 bases, and 8 bases lay outside the gene matches. The length of the CDR3 is 14 residues. The germline gives CDR1 SGHDT, CDR2 YYEEEE.

A note on this clonotype: At one of its ends the junction is not consistent with the germline gene, which may arise from a read error. This sequence joins TRBV12-3 or TRBV12-4 and TRBJ2-5; D might be TRBD2 (5 bases). The CDR3 is 13 residues long. CDR3 nucleotide sequence: TGTGCCAGCAGCTTAGCGAAACGAGAGACCCAGTACTTC. Encoded protein: CASSLAKRETQYF.

This clonotype occurred a few times. The rearrangement links TRBV6-1 to TRBJ2-5; perhaps TRBD1 as D (6 bases). This CDR3 region has 14 residues. Germline-derived CDR1 and CDR2 are MNHNS and SASEGT. V lost 6 bases to trimming and J lost 3 bases, with 14 bases between them. This CDR3 is CASSRDNPEETQYF. Here the CDR3 DNA reads TGTGCCAGCAGCCGGGACAACCCTGAAGAGACCCAGTACTTC.

This clonotype was seen at least ten times. This sequence joins TRBV12-3 or TRBV12-4 and TRBJ2-7; D is uncertain. The length of the CDR3 is 12 residues. Trimming removed 6 bases from V and 3 bases from J, with 9 bases in between. The CDR3 DNA is TGTGCCAGCAGCTCGACGTACTACGAGCAGTACTTC. Residues: CASSSTYYEQYF.

The CDR3 here is CASSLLPRVSYEQYF. CDR3 nucleotide sequence: TGTGCCAGCAGTTTACTCCCGCGGGTCTCCTACGAGCAGTACTTC. The chain employs TRBV12-3 or TRBV12-4 and TRBJ2-7; maybe TRBD2 (5 bases). V was clipped by 2 bases and J by 0 bases, with 11 bases between them. The CDR3 totals 15 residues.

This clonotype was seen a handful of times. This chain links TRBV20-1 with TRBJ2-7; D perhaps matches TRBD2 (5 bases). Trimming took off 5 bases at V and 0 bases at J, with 11 bases between the two ends. CDR1 and CDR2 from the germline V gene are DFQATT and SNEGSKA (reference sequence). The CDR3 consists of 13 residues. As DNA, the CDR3 is TGCAGTGCTCGGACGGGGAGCTCCTACGAGCAGTACTTC. Encoded protein: CSARTGSSYEQYF.

This clonotype was counted only a few times. This chain connects TRBV7-9 to TRBJ2-1; 8 positions agree with TRBD1. The germline V gene has CDR1 SEHNR and CDR2 FQNEAQ (reference sequence). CDR3 length: 13 amino acids. V lost 10 bases, J lost 2 bases, and 4 bases stayed unmatched. The CDR3 protein is CATFRGPYNEQFF. The CDR3, as DNA: TGTGCCACCTTCAGGGGGCCCTACAATGAGCAGTTCTTC. Variable domain in full (rest from reference TRBV7-9 and TRBJ2-1): DTGVSQNPRHKITKRGQNVTFRCDPISEHNRLYWYRQTLGQGPEFLTYFQNEAQLEKSRLLSDRFSAERPKGSFSTLEIQRTEQGDSAMYLCATFRGPYNEQFFGPGTRLTVL.

This chain joins TRBV10-3 and TRBJ2-5; perhaps TRBD1 as D (6 bases). Germline V gives CDR1 ENHRY, CDR2 SYGVKD. The CDR3 sequence is 13 residues long. The V gene lost 3 bases and the J gene lost 4 bases, with 9 bases spanning the gap. CDR3 amino acids: CAISEGQLETQYF. The CDR3 region has the DNA TGTGCCATCAGTGAAGGACAGTTAGAGACCCAGTACTTC.

CDR3 coding DNA: TGCGCCAGCAATCAATGGGACCTCTACAATGAGCAGTTCTTC. Its translation is CASNQWDLYNEQFF. The chain joins TRBV5-1 to TRBJ2-1; tentatively, D is TRBD1 or TRBD2 (5 bases each). The CDR3 sequence is 14 residues long. V was shortened by 6 bases and J by 3 bases, with 13 bases between the two germline ends. In germline, CDR1 is SGHRS, CDR2 YFSETQ.

This clonotype has just one count. The chain has TRBV4-3 and TRBJ2-2; D unclear. Germline CDR1 is LGHNA and CDR2 is YSLEER. V shed 4 bases and J shed 3 bases, with 12 bases lying between them. This CDR3 spans 15 amino acids. CDR3 DNA: TGCGCCAGCAGCCCGAGGCAGTTTTACACCGGGGAGCTGTTTTTT. Translation gives CASSPRQFYTGELFF.

The V call is TRBV20-1, the J call TRBJ2-3, with TRBD2 matching 8 bases. CDR3 size: 14 residues. CDR1 DFQATT and CDR2 SNEGSKA come from the germline V gene (reference sequence). V shed 3 bases, J shed 1 base, and the junction held 3 bases outside the gene matches. CDR3 sequence: CSARMTSGTDTQYF. DNA of the CDR3: TGCAGTGCTAGGATGACTAGCGGCACAGATACGCAGTATTTT.